The rows below give T cell receptor beta chains drawn from one sample of a study of shared clonotypes between healthy human individuals. Sequencing was performed with immunoSEQ multiplex PCR; in TCRdb, only in-frame clones are kept and a portion is missing. The table records over a million clones, around 78% of them present only once. Sequenced material: memory CD4+ T cells from PBMCs. The receptors originated from a man aged 18 to 30 in good health. Some clones in this sample may be carry-over from other donors' samples. Each CDR3 is given with its conserved first and last residue. Fields, in order: clone size, V gene, D gene, J gene, CDR3 DNA, CDR3 protein. D genes are given only for firm matches. The listing skips clone size in some rows; elsewhere it reads once, few, many or a size class.

-	TRBV5-1	-	TRBJ1-1	TGCGCCAGCAGCTTGATGGGATCGGACACTGAAGCTTTCTTT	CASSLMGSDTEAFF
once	TRBV28	TRBD2	TRBJ2-1	TGTGCCAGCAGCCAAGGGTCTAGCGGAGGAAATGAGCAGTTCTTC	CASSQGSSGGNEQFF
once	TRBV7-2	-	TRBJ1-2	TGTGCCAGCAGCTTAGACAGGACCCCTAACTATGGCTACACCTTC	CASSLDRTPNYGYTF
-	TRBV6-5	-	TRBJ2-7	TGTGCCAGCAGTTACCGTGGACAATTCTACGAGCAGTACTTC	CASSYRGQFYEQYF
-	TRBV29-1	-	TRBJ2-1	TGCAGCGTTGACTACCCCCTCCGAAGGGAGCAGTTCTTC	CSVDYPLRREQFF
many	TRBV5-1	-	TRBJ1-1	TGCGCCAGCAGCCGGCACGTGGGCGAAGCTTTCTTT	CASSRHVGEAFF
-	TRBV4-1	TRBD1	TRBJ1-4	TGCGCCAGCAGCCAAGGCGGGACAGCAACTAATGAAAAACTGTTTTTT	CASSQGGTATNEKLFF
-	TRBV7-2	TRBD1	TRBJ2-5	TGTGCCAGCAGCCTCATGTCGGGACAGGAAGAGACCCAGTACTTC	CASSLMSGQEETQYF
few	TRBV7-3	-	TRBJ2-2	TGTGCCAGCAGCCTCGCAGCCTCGAACACCGGGGAGCTGTTTTTT	CASSLAASNTGELFF
-	TRBV5-6	-	TRBJ1-2	TGTGCCAGCAGCTACCCCCAGGGTGACGGCTACACCTTC	CASSYPQGDGYTF
-	TRBV5-1	-	TRBJ2-7	TGCGCCAGCAGCCTGAATAAAGGAGGTTTGGTGAACGAGCAGTACTTC	CASSLNKGGLVNEQYF
-	TRBV7-2	TRBD1	TRBJ1-1	TGTGCCAGCAGCCGGGGGACAGGGGGGACTGAAGCTTTCTTT	CASSRGTGGTEAFF
-	TRBV5-5	-	TRBJ1-1	TGTGCCAGCAGCTTCGGGCCGAACACTGAAGCTTTCTTT	CASSFGPNTEAFF
-	TRBV29-1	TRBD1	TRBJ2-5	TGCAGCGTTGGGCTCAGGGGGCAAGAGACCCAGTACTTC	CSVGLRGQETQYF
-	TRBV7-2	-	TRBJ2-7	TGTGCCAGCAGCTTCCCCCGGGAGCAGTACTTC	CASSFPREQYF
-	TRBV5-4	-	TRBJ2-1	TGTGCCAGCAGCTTGGATAGCAACTCCTACAATGAGCAGTTCTTC	CASSLDSNSYNEQFF
-	TRBV15	TRBD1	TRBJ2-5	TGTGCCACCAGCGTTTTAAAGGCACAGGGGGCAGAGACCCAGTACTTC	CATSVLKAQGAETQYF
few	TRBV5-1	TRBD2	TRBJ2-3	TGCGCCAGCAGCTTGGTCCTAGCGGCCACCGAAGATACGCAGTATTTT	CASSLVLAATEDTQYF
once	TRBV19	-	TRBJ2-3	TGTGCCAGTAGCTTCCAAAGGAATACGCAGTATTTT	CASSFQRNTQYF
-	TRBV6-1	TRBD2	TRBJ2-7	TGTGCCAGCAGTGAATCTAGCGGGAGGGAGGGGTACGAGCAGTACTTC	CASSESSGREGYEQYF
-	TRBV6-5	-	TRBJ1-2	TGTGCCAGCAAAGGAGGAGACATCTCAAACTATGGCTACACCTTC	CASKGGDISNYGYTF
-	TRBV7-9	-	TRBJ2-7	TGTGCCAGCGGATCCTACGAGCAGTACTTC	CASGSYEQYF